This TCR beta chain was identified during a study of post-analysis software for immune sequencing data. Whole-study findings and limits: Controls showed lower frequencies than patients for several TRBV segments, and TRBV5-6, TRBV5-1 and TRBV20-1 were among these.

The germline V gene encodes CDR1 SGHDT and CDR2 YYEEEE. The CDR3 has 14 residues. V lost 4 bases to trimming and J lost 8 bases, with 13 bases between them. The authors incorporated unique molecular identifiers into the TCR beta cDNA libraries. MiXCR, run by TCRdb on the PCR reads, gives a single entry per CDR3 protein. The sample has about 770,000 distinct CDR3 sequences; around 46% are singletons. Details on this clonotype: What it binds is not known.

The material sequenced was blood. The chain recombines TRBV5-6 with TRBJ1-6, with a weak D call TRBD1 (6 bases). The receptor comes from a girl aged 5-17 years with multiple sclerosis. The CDR3 region has the DNA TGTGCCAGCAGCCAAGGGGGAGGTTATTCACCCCTCCACTTT. Protein product: CASSQGGGYSPLHF.